A single sample is the source of the 3 T cell receptor beta chains below, sequenced in a study of blood T cell repertoires in COVID-19. The method was immunoSEQ multiplex PCR; TCRdb's version includes in-frame clones alone and lacks a portion of them. The table has some 160,000 clones, around four fifths seen once. The sequencing sample was made of peripheral blood. The receptors derive from a woman over 75 with COVID-19, enrolled during active disease.

The rearrangement links TRBV11-2 to TRBJ1-1, with a weak D call TRBD1 (6 bases). The CDR3 has 16 amino acids. Germline V lookup: CDR1 SGHAT, CDR2 FQNNGV. V was trimmed by 4 bases and J by 6 bases, leaving 21 bases between them. The CDR3 DNA follows: TGTGCCAGCAGCTACAGTGCGGGGGGCGAAGGATCTGAAGCTTTCTTT. This encodes CASSYSAGGEGSEAFF.

The chain uses TRBV24-1 and TRBJ2-1; 9 bases match TRBD1. The CDR3 is made up of 15 amino acids. Germline CDR1 KGHDR, CDR2 SFDVKD. V gave up 9 bases and J gave up 5 bases; unmatched junction bases: 10. In DNA form, the CDR3 reads TGTGCCACCGCCTTGGGGGACAGGGAGGACAATGAGCAGTTCTTC. Encoded protein: CATALGDREDNEQFF.

The chain links TRBV27 to TRBJ1-1; 8 bases line up with TRBD1. The CDR3 is 14 amino acids. The V segment lost 4 bases and the J segment 5 bases; nucleotides outside the gene matches: 6. Per germline, CDR1 MNHEY and CDR2 SMNVEV (reference sequence). The CDR3 loop is CASSSTGGWTEAFF. CDR3 nucleotides: TGTGCCAGCAGTTCCACAGGGGGGTGGACTGAAGCTTTCTTT.